What follows are 30 T cell receptor beta chains derived from one specimen sequenced in a study of CD8+ T cells in alopecia areata. The treatment is: oral pan-JAK inhibitor, 5-10 mg twice daily. Extraction of RNA preceded its reverse transcription into cDNA, which served as the sequencing template. Assay: immunoSEQ multiplex PCR; the TCRdb copy retains only in-frame clones and omits some. Of 95,000 to 150,000 clones in the sample, 50% to 55% were seen once. The specimen was CD4+ T cells sorted from blood, collected at week 4, from a patient treated with tofacitinib. The receptors here all came from a human donor with alopecia areata.

This clone was found once. V is TRBV5-6 and J is TRBJ2-5, with 9 bases that match TRBD2. Trimming removed 2 bases from V and 5 bases from J; junction bases left unmatched: 4. The germline gives CDR1 SGHDT, CDR2 YYEEEE. The CDR3 contains 14 residues. CDR3 DNA sequence: TGTGCCAGCAGCTTTCTTAGCGGGAGTGAGACCCAGTACTTC. It codes for CASSFLSGSETQYF. The variable domain in full, completed from reference TRBV5-6 and TRBJ2-5, reads DAGVTQSPTHLIKTRGQQVTLRCSPKSGHDTVSWYQQALGQGPQFIFQYYEEEERQRGNFPDRFSGHQFPNYSSELNVNALLLGDSALYLCASSFLSGSETQYFGPGTRLLVL.

CDR3 protein: CASSSIFGEGTEAFF. The CDR3 region has the DNA TGTGCCAGCAGCTCAATCTTTGGGGAAGGAACTGAAGCTTTCTTT. V and J are TRBV5-6 and TRBJ1-1, with unresolved D. The germline CDR1 and CDR2 sequences are SGHDT and YYEEEE. CDR3 size: 15 residues. V lost 3 bases, J lost 5 bases, and 17 bases lay in between.

This chain links TRBV30 with TRBJ1-1; 10 bases map to TRBD1. Germline values: CDR1 GTSNPN, CDR2 SVGIG (reference sequence). Trimming at V came to 4 bases and at J to 5 bases, leaving 4 bases not matched to a gene. The CDR3 length is 13 residues. The CDR3 region is CAWTRDRGTEAFF. DNA of the CDR3: TGTGCCTGGACGCGGGACAGGGGAACTGAAGCTTTCTTT.

The J gene is TRBJ1-1, the V gene TRBV11-2; unclear D gene. The CDR3 runs 14 residues. Germline V gene sequence: CDR1 SGHAT, CDR2 FQNNGV. V lost 5 bases to trimming and J lost 2 bases, with 12 bases between them. In DNA form, the CDR3 reads TGTGCCAGCAGCCCTATAGGGCGAAACACTGAAGCTTTCTTT. Its protein product is CASSPIGRNTEAFF.

The chain recombines TRBV29-1 with TRBJ1-1; D is undetermined. The length of the CDR3 is 13 residues. V was shortened by 4 bases and J by 0 bases, with 9 bases between the two germline ends. Germline V lookup: CDR1 SQVTM, CDR2 ANQGSEA. The CDR3 spells CSVAETLNTEAFF. CDR3 coding DNA: TGCAGCGTTGCGGAGACTTTGAACACTGAAGCTTTCTTT. Full variable domain (missing parts from reference TRBV29-1 and TRBJ1-1): SAVISQKPSRDICQRGTSLTIQCQVDSQVTMMFWYRQQPGQSLTLIATANQGSEATYESGFVIDKFPISRPNLTFSTLTVSNMSPEDSSIYLCSVAETLNTEAFFGQGTRLTVV.

This clone was seen more than once but under ten times. CDR3 in DNA: TGTGCCAGCAGAGATCTTAGCGGGACCCTCTACGAGCAGTACTTC. It codes for CASRDLSGTLYEQYF. V and J are TRBV2 and TRBJ2-7; 8 nucleotides match TRBD2. V shed 6 bases, J shed 3 bases, and the junction held 10 bases outside the gene matches. Germline loops: CDR1 SNHLY, CDR2 FYNNEI. This CDR3 region has 15 residues.

This clone was seen a handful of times. This sequence joins TRBV2 and TRBJ2-7; D gene unclear. Germline V lookup: CDR1 SNHLY, CDR2 FYNNEI. Trimming cost V 3 bases and J 0 bases, with 9 bases left between them. The CDR3 covers 14 residues. The CDR3 nucleotides are TGTGCCAGCAGTGATGGTGTCCTCTCCTACGAGCAGTACTTC. It encodes CASSDGVLSYEQYF. The variable domain in full, completed from reference TRBV2 and TRBJ2-7, reads EPEVTQTPSHQVTQMGQEVILRCVPISNHLYFYWYRQILGQKVEFLVSFYNNEISEKSEIFDDQFSVERPDGSNFTLKIRSTKLEDSAMYFCASSDGVLSYEQYFGPGTRLTVT.

The chain has TRBV5-6 and TRBJ2-5; D might be TRBD2 (6 bases). Trimming shortened V by 4 bases and J by 7 bases, and 17 bases separated the two germline ends. CDR3 length: 14 amino acids. CDR1 is SGHDT and CDR2 is YYEEEE in the germline V gene. CDR3 residues: CASSGTGRTGTQYF. CDR3 DNA sequence: TGTGCCAGCAGCGGAACCGGGAGAACGGGGACCCAGTACTTC.

The chain uses TRBV6-5 and TRBJ1-1; unclear D gene. V lost 0 bases to trimming and J lost 1 base, with 6 bases between them. Germline-derived CDR1 and CDR2 are MNHEY and SVGAGI. The CDR3 spans 14 residues. CDR3 nucleotides: TGTGCCAGCAGTTACTCGGAGACGAACACTGAAGCTTTCTTT. Amino acids: CASSYSETNTEAFF.

V and J are TRBV29-1 and TRBJ2-2; no clear D gene. Germline CDR1 SQVTM, CDR2 ANQGSEA. There are 11 residues in the CDR3. The V end was cut by 8 bases, the J end by 5 bases, with 9 bases between. The CDR3 DNA reads as TGCAGCTGCCTCGAGACCGGGGAGCTGTTTTTT. Protein product: CSCLETGELFF.

This chain joins TRBV6-5 and TRBJ2-3; maybe TRBD2 (6 bases). Germline CDR1 and CDR2: MNHEY and SVGAGI. The CDR3 has 15 residues. Trimming took 6 bases from V and 5 from J, leaving 18 bases between them. The CDR3 DNA reads as TGTGCCAGCAGCTACCGACTGCGGGGAGGAGATACGCAGTATTTT. Its protein is CASSYRLRGGDTQYF.

This chain joins TRBV29-1 and TRBJ2-1, with TRBD1 as a possible D gene (7 bases). The ends were cut back, 2 bases at V and 4 bases at J, with 21 bases in the middle. This CDR3 is built from 17 residues. Germline V gives CDR1 SQVTM, CDR2 ANQGSEA. The CDR3 DNA reads TGCAGCGTTGAATGGCAGGGGGGCGCCCATAATTACAATGAGCAGTTCTTC. Translation gives CSVEWQGGAHNYNEQFF.

The V and J genes are TRBV29-1 and TRBJ1-1; no definite D call. V was clipped by 0 bases and J by 9 bases, with 8 bases between them. Germline loops: CDR1 SQVTM, CDR2 ANQGSEA. The CDR3 has 11 residues. The CDR3 region has the DNA TGCAGCGTTGAAGAAGGGCTGAAAGCTTTCTTT. This codes for CSVEEGLKAFF.

The chain has TRBV11-2 and TRBJ2-5; D remains unclear. CDR3 length equals 12 residues. Germline CDR1 reads SGHAT; CDR2 reads FQNNGV. The V end lost 0 bases, the J end lost 4 bases, and 3 bases lay between the germline ends. Written as DNA, the CDR3 is TGTGCCAGCAGCTTAGAGGGAGAGACCCAGTACTTC. This gives the protein CASSLEGETQYF.

The CDR3 bases are TGCGCCAGCAGCTCGCTAGCGGGAGTAAGGGAGACCCAGTACTTC. It translates to CASSSLAGVRETQYF. The chain joins TRBV5-1 to TRBJ2-5; TRBD2 matches at 10 bases. The germline V gene has CDR1 SGHRS and CDR2 YFSETQ. This CDR3 spans 15 amino acids. J lost 5 bases, V lost 3 bases, and 7 bases had no gene match.

This clone was counted between two and nine times. The CDR3 region is CASSFPSAGDSGNTIYF. The CDR3 coding sequence is TGTGCCAGCAGCTTTCCTTCAGCAGGGGACTCTGGAAACACCATATATTTT. The chain employs TRBV7-9 and TRBJ1-3, with D possibly being TRBD1 (6 bases). Looked up from germline, CDR1 is SEHNR and CDR2 is FQNEAQ (reference sequence). The ends were cut back, 3 bases at V and 0 bases at J, with 15 bases in the middle. This CDR3 comprises 17 residues. The variable domain in full, completed from reference TRBV7-9 and TRBJ1-3, reads DTGVSQNPRHKITKRGQNVTFRCDPISEHNRLYWYRQTLGQGPEFLTYFQNEAQLEKSRLLSDRFSAERPKGSFSTLEIQRTEQGDSAMYLCASSFPSAGDSGNTIYFGEGSWLTVV.

This CDR3 reads CSVLWRTGRVTEAFF. CDR3 coding DNA: TGCAGCGTGTTATGGAGGACAGGGAGAGTCACTGAAGCTTTCTTT. The J gene is TRBJ1-1, the V gene TRBV29-1; TRBD1 matches 8 bases. CDR1 is SQVTM, CDR2 ANQGSEA, per germline. The CDR3 totals 15 residues. Trimming cost V 6 bases and J 4 bases; bases outside gene matches: 13.

This sequence joins TRBV27 and TRBJ1-2; D possibly corresponds to TRBD1 (5 bases). V shed 6 bases and J shed 5 bases, with 13 bases lying between them. This CDR3 has 13 amino acids. Germline CDR1 is MNHEY and CDR2 is SMNVEV (reference sequence). CDR3 DNA sequence: TGTGCCAGCAGGAATGACAGCCGTTATGGCTACACCTTC. As protein: CASRNDSRYGYTF.

The chain carries TRBV29-1 and TRBJ2-5; D perhaps matches TRBD2 (5 bases). V lost 3 bases and J 5 bases, leaving 16 bases between the germline ends. The CDR3 consists of 14 residues. CDR1 and CDR2 from the germline V gene are SQVTM and ANQGSEA. CDR3 in amino acids: CSVEGGRGWETQYF. The CDR3 DNA sequence: TGCAGCGTTGAGGGTGGCCGGGGTTGGGAGACCCAGTACTTC.

This clone was seen repeatedly, ten times or more. The V and J genes are TRBV12-5 and TRBJ2-5, with 8 bases lining up with TRBD2. V lost 7 bases, J lost 1 base, and 5 bases stayed unmatched. This CDR3 spans 14 amino acids. The germline gives CDR1 LGHNT, CDR2 FRNRAP. CDR3 region: CASVWREAQETQYF. In DNA form, the CDR3 reads TGTGCTAGTGTTTGGCGGGAGGCCCAAGAGACCCAGTACTTC.

The chain employs TRBV7-3 and TRBJ2-2; TRBD2 matches at 10 bases. CDR3 size: 17 residues. Trimming removed 0 bases from V and 6 bases from J; junction bases left unmatched: 7. CDR1 and CDR2 (germline): SGHTA, FQGTGA. As DNA, the CDR3 is TGTGCCAGCAGCTTAACGAGGGCTAGCGGGGGCCCCGGGGAGCTGTTTTTT. Residues: CASSLTRASGGPGELFF.

The chain is built from TRBV15 and TRBJ2-7, with D possibly TRBD1 on 6 matching bases. This CDR3 is built from 15 residues. The V end was cut by 5 bases, the J end by 4 bases, with 18 bases between. From germline, CDR1 is LNHNV and CDR2 YYDKDF (reference sequence). For the CDR3, the DNA is TGTGCCACCAGCGGTGGGGGCCACTTTCCTTACGAGCAGTACTTC. This encodes CATSGGGHFPYEQYF.

This clone was recorded a few times. V is TRBV6-1 and J is TRBJ1-6, with 8 bases identical to TRBD1. Germline CDR1 is MNHNS and CDR2 is SASEGT. After removal of 2 bases from V and 9 bases from J, the junction contained 9 bases not matched to a gene. This CDR3 has 16 residues. The CDR3 loop reads CASSERGQDNGSPLHF. Written as DNA, the CDR3 is TGTGCCAGCAGTGAAAGGGGACAGGACAATGGTTCACCCCTCCACTTT.

The V gene is TRBV23-1, the J gene TRBJ1-5; no reliable D call. TRBV23-1 is an open reading frame, and its role is uncertain. The CDR3 length is 17 residues. Trimming shortened V by 2 bases and J by 3 bases, and 17 bases separated the two germline ends. CDR3 region: CASSQKASGLINQPQHF. The CDR3 bases are TGCGCCAGCAGTCAAAAGGCTTCGGGTCTGATCAATCAGCCCCAGCATTTT.

V is TRBV6-5 and J is TRBJ1-5; D call uncertain. Trimming took 5 bases from V and 7 from J, leaving 9 bases between them. The CDR3 totals 12 residues. The germline V gene has CDR1 MNHEY and CDR2 SVGAGI. CDR3 in DNA: TGTGCCAGCAGTGACCGTGGGCAGCCCCAGCATTTT. It encodes CASSDRGQPQHF.

This sequence joins TRBV6-5 and TRBJ1-1; D gene ambiguous. Trimming took off 2 bases at V and 5 bases at J, with 12 bases between the two ends. The CDR3 runs 14 residues. The germline V gene has CDR1 MNHEY and CDR2 SVGAGI. The CDR3 region is CASSYAAVGTEAFF. The CDR3 region has the DNA TGTGCCAGCAGTTACGCGGCGGTTGGTACTGAAGCTTTCTTT.

This clone has a handful of counts. V and J are TRBV29-1 and TRBJ1-1; D is uncertain. The CDR3 has 11 amino acids. CDR1 is SQVTM and CDR2 is ANQGSEA in the germline V gene. Trimming removed 7 bases from V and 3 bases from J, with 9 bases in between. This CDR3 is CSGDGDTEAFF. The CDR3 bases are TGCAGCGGTGACGGGGACACTGAAGCTTTCTTT.

The chain couples TRBV30 to TRBJ2-7; D might be TRBD1 (5 bases). Trimming removed 2 bases at V and 9 bases at J, with 20 bases between. Germline CDR1 reads GTSNPN; CDR2 reads SVGIG (reference sequence). The CDR3 contains 14 residues. CDR3 DNA sequence: TGTGCCTGGAGTAGGTCCCAAGGGGCGGTAGGGCAGTACTTC. As protein: CAWSRSQGAVGQYF.

The rearrangement joins TRBV6-4 to TRBJ2-2; the D is unclear. CDR3 length equals 14 residues. CDR1 is MRHNA and CDR2 is SNTAGT in the germline V gene. Trimming removed 3 bases at V and 2 bases at J, with 7 bases between. CDR3 sequence: CASSEMANTGELFF. The CDR3 coding sequence is TGTGCCAGCAGTGAGATGGCCAACACCGGGGAGCTGTTTTTT.

This clone was seen a single time. The chain links TRBV29-1 to TRBJ2-5, with D perhaps TRBD2 (5 bases). Germline V gene sequence: CDR1 SQVTM, CDR2 ANQGSEA. Trimming removed 5 bases from V and 2 bases from J, with 12 bases in between. The CDR3 contains 13 residues. The CDR3 bases are TGCAGCGTTTCGAGGGAGCTACAAGAGACCCAGTACTTC. This codes for CSVSRELQETQYF.